This T cell receptor (beta chain) was found in a study of shared clonotypes between healthy human individuals. Background on the study: There were three CD4 naive, three CD4 memory, two CD8 naive and one CD8 memory plates per donor. Whole-study findings and limits: The study's rarefaction showed incomplete sorted-subset sequencing despite large depth.

In germline, CDR1 is MNHEY, CDR2 SMNVEV (reference sequence). This CDR3 has 12 amino acids. Trimming cost V 7 bases and J 3 bases; bases outside gene matches: 2. The data were produced by immunoSEQ multiplex PCR, yet TCRdb's version contains in-frame clones alone and is incomplete. The data show approximately 600,000 clones, approximately 96% seen once. The naive CD8 subset, CD45RO-negative cells positively selected for CCR7, excluded terminally differentiated effector memory CD45RA+ cells. Healthy HIV-negative adults without recent acute infections or vaccinations served as donors. About this clone: Antigen: not known.

This chain links TRBV27 with TRBJ2-7, with 8 bases that match TRBD1. Sequenced material: naive CD8+ T cells sorted from blood. This clonotype was sampled from a woman aged 25 to 45 in good health. The CDR3 sequence is CASMGTGYEQYF. The CDR3 DNA reads TGTGCCAGCATGGGGACAGGCTACGAGCAGTACTTC.